This T cell receptor beta chain was retrieved from a study of T cells after yellow fever vaccination. Study-wide context: Fractions of low cell number were prepared using SMART-Seq v4 Ultra Low Input.

A 5'RACE template-switching step, the method used to make TCR cDNA, added a universal primer site and UMIs. Using its own MiXCR run on the 5' RACE reads, TCRdb lists one record per CDR3 protein. The top ten clones hold more than 13% of a sample with approximately 550,000 distinct CDR3 sequences, less than 20% of them seen once. General observations from the study: Most primary-vaccination clones reappeared after the booster (approximately 96% CD4, about 88% CD8).

Note on this clonotype: The antigen remains undetermined.

This CDR3 spans 11 amino acids. Germline CDR1 is MGHDK and CDR2 is SYGVNS. V was pared by 6 bases and J by 3 bases, with 6 bases between. The chain has TRBV25-1 and TRBJ2-7; no clear D gene. Sample: PBMCs, taken 15 days after the yellow fever booster vaccination. This receptor was identified in a man aged 25-40 years who received the YFV17D yellow fever vaccine. The CDR3 nucleotides are TGTGCCAGCAGCGGCTACTACGAGCAGTACTTC. It encodes CASSGYYEQYF.